This TCR beta chain was captured by sequencing in a study of regulatory T cells in long-lasting Graves disease. Stated time point: newly diagnosed GD, antithyroid drugs for less than 3 months. From PBMCs, RNA was extracted and then used to make the TCR library. Deletions cut 0 bases from V and 4 bases from J, with 7 bases between. Germline loops: CDR1 ENHRY, CDR2 SYGVKD. The CDR3 is 14 residues long. CDR3-region Arm-PCR and iRepertoire HTBI primers produced the TCR beta libraries. TCRdb analysed the multiplex PCR reads with MiXCR anew, one entry per CDR3 protein. The table lists hundreds of thousands of distinct CDR3 sequences, 15% to 20% of them singletons. This clonotype was counted ten times or more.

The specimen was peripheral blood mononuclear cells (PBMCs), collected at new diagnosis, from a patient treated with antithyroid drugs. The receptor comes from a female donor with Graves disease. This chain links TRBV10-3 with TRBJ1-5; D is uncertain. CDR3 residues: CAISESGKNQPQHF. DNA of the CDR3: TGTGCCATCAGTGAGTCCGGCAAGAATCAGCCCCAGCATTTT.